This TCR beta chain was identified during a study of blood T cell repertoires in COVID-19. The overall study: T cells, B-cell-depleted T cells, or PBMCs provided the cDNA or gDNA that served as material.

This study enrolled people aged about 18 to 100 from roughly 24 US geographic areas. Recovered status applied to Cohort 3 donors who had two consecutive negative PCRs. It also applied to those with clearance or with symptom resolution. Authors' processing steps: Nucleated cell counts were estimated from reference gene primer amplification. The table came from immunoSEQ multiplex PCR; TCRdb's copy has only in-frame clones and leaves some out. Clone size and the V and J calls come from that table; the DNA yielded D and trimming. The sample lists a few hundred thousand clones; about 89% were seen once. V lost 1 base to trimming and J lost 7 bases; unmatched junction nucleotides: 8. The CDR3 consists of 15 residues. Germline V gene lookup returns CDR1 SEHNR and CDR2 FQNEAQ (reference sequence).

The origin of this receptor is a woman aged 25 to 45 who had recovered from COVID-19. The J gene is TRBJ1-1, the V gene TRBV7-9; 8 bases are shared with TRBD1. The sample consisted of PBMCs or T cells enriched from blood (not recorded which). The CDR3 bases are TGTGCCAGCAGCTTAGGGGATGACAGGGGCATTGAAGCTTTCTTT. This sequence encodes CASSLGDDRGIEAFF.